This T cell receptor (beta chain) was obtained from a study of early T cells in non-severe SARS-CoV-2 infection. General study results and limits: Missing private and CD4 specificities, VDJdb matching favored anti-spike CD8 responses.

Per germline, CDR1 MNHNY and CDR2 SVGAGI (reference sequence). The CDR3 has 12 residues. The V and J ends lost 8 bases and 8 bases respectively, with 13 bases between them. This clonotype was recorded many times. Its cognate antigen is unknown. TCRdb re-analysed the 5' RACE reads in MiXCR, keeping a single row per CDR3 protein. This sample has 55,000 to 75,000 distinct CDR3 sequences; 9% to 15% occur once, and the top ten carry 3.5% to 4.5%. The sequencing input was whole blood. The sequence was obtained from an adult who was a healthcare worker with PCR-confirmed SARS-CoV-2 infection or an uninfected control (not recorded which). The chain recombines TRBV6-6 with TRBJ2-1; D is possibly TRBD1 (5 bases). The CDR3 region is CASGQGGDEQFF. CDR3 nucleotide sequence: TGTGCCAGCGGCCAGGGTGGGGATGAGCAGTTCTTC.